This T cell receptor beta chain was recovered during a study of response to subunit inactivated influenza vaccine. One entry per CDR3 protein results from TCRdb running MiXCR on the RT-PCR reads. The sample consists of 450,000 to 600,000 distinct CDR3 sequences, under 9% of them appearing once. Notes on this clonotype: Its specificity is unknown.

Germline assignment: CDR1 SEHNR and CDR2 FQNEAQ (reference sequence). This CDR3 region has 15 residues. V lost 2 bases to trimming and J lost 3 bases; unmatched junction nucleotides: 2. General study findings and limits: The study's authors posited that every seasonal influenza vaccination enlists few new T cells.

This clonotype was sampled from a man aged 45 to 70 who received an inactivated influenza vaccine. Sequencing used PBMCs from blood, obtained less than 30 months after vaccination. This rearrangement joins TRBV7-9 to TRBJ2-3, with 10 bases aligning to TRBD1. The CDR3 is CASSLWDRGTDTQYF. The CDR3 nucleotides are TGTGCCAGCAGCTTATGGGACAGGGGTACAGATACGCAGTATTTT.